The 27 T cell receptor beta chains reported below all come from one sample, sequenced in a study of regulatory dendritic cells for organ transplantation. Here immunoSEQ multiplex PCR was the method, and the copy in TCRdb shows in-frame clones only, minus some. The table shows roughly 34,000 clones, with approximately 91% occurring only once. Sequenced input: naive CD4+ T cells from blood. Subset meaning: CD45RA+ naive T cells. The source of these receptors is a human donor in good health.

The chain uses TRBV7-9 and TRBJ2-1; possibly TRBD2 for D (6 bases). This CDR3 spans 15 amino acids. Germline CDR1 and CDR2: SEHNR and FQNEAQ (reference sequence). V was clipped by 3 bases and J by 0 bases, with 9 bases between them. CDR3 sequence reads: CASSLVGSSYNEQFF. DNA of the CDR3: TGTGCCAGCAGCTTGGTCGGGAGCTCCTACAATGAGCAGTTCTTC.

The CDR3 coding sequence is TGTGCCAGCAGCCTTGGGTCAAACTATGGCTACACCTTC. Its protein is CASSLGSNYGYTF. V and J are TRBV6-6 and TRBJ1-2; D unclear. CDR3 size: 13 residues. The germline V gene has CDR1 MNHNY and CDR2 SVGAGI (reference sequence). Deletions cut 6 bases from V and 2 bases from J, with 10 bases between.

This rearrangement joins TRBV7-2 to TRBJ2-5, with D perhaps given as TRBD1 or TRBD2 (6 bases each). Looked up from germline, CDR1 is SGHTA and CDR2 is FQGNSA. Deletions cut 3 bases from V and 1 base from J, with 12 bases between. The CDR3 has 15 amino acids. CDR3 coding DNA: TGTGCCAGCAGCTTTAACCCGGGGGCCCAAGAGACCCAGTACTTC. It yields the protein CASSFNPGAQETQYF.

V is TRBV6-5 and J is TRBJ1-1, with D maybe TRBD1 (6 bases). CDR3 length: 13 amino acids. V dropped 5 bases and J dropped 11 bases, with 18 bases sitting between them. Germline loops: CDR1 MNHEY, CDR2 SVGAGI. The CDR3 nucleotides are TGTGCCAGCAGTCAAGGTCGCTGGGGGCTGGCTTTCTTT. Its translation is CASSQGRWGLAFF.

The chain combines TRBV2 with TRBJ2-6; D is unclear. The CDR3 runs 13 residues. Germline values: CDR1 SNHLY, CDR2 FYNNEI. With 6 bases removed from V and 1 base from J, the gap between germline ends came to 4 bases. CDR3 residues: CASRHSGANVLTF. CDR3 in DNA: TGTGCCAGCAGGCATTCTGGGGCCAACGTCCTGACTTTC.

There are a few counts of this clone. The V gene is TRBV18, the J gene TRBJ1-5, with D possibly TRBD1 on 5 matching bases. The V gene's germline CDR1 is KGHSH and CDR2 LQKENI. V lost 6 bases to trimming and J lost 4 bases, with 10 bases between them. This CDR3 is built from 13 residues. The CDR3 spells CASSRDQNQPQHF. The CDR3 bases are TGTGCCAGCTCCCGGGACCAAAATCAGCCCCAGCATTTT.

J is TRBJ1-1 and V is TRBV6-1; no clear D gene. The length of the CDR3 is 13 residues. Trimming removed 0 bases at V and 1 base at J, with 3 bases between. Germline CDR1 reads MNHNS; CDR2 reads SASEGT. This CDR3 reads CASSEAGNTEAFF. The CDR3 DNA reads TGTGCCAGCAGTGAAGCGGGGAACACTGAAGCTTTCTTT.

CDR3 loop: CASSSGPYQANYGYTF. The CDR3 DNA follows: TGTGCCAGCAGCTCTGGCCCGTACCAAGCTAACTATGGCTACACCTTC. The chain joins TRBV5-6 to TRBJ1-2; D is uncertain. The CDR3 length is 16 residues. The germline gives CDR1 SGHDT, CDR2 YYEEEE. Trimming took 3 bases from V and 0 from J, leaving 15 bases between them. Using reference TRBV5-6 and TRBJ1-2 for the parts outside the CDR3, the full variable domain is DAGVTQSPTHLIKTRGQQVTLRCSPKSGHDTVSWYQQALGQGPQFIFQYYEEEERQRGNFPDRFSGHQFPNYSSELNVNALLLGDSALYLCASSSGPYQANYGYTFGSGTRLTVV.

This chain joins TRBV18 and TRBJ2-7, with D possibly being TRBD2 (5 bases). Germline V lookup: CDR1 KGHSH, CDR2 LQKENI. The length of the CDR3 is 15 residues. The V end was cut by 2 bases, the J end by 6 bases, with 17 bases between. The DNA of the CDR3 is TGTGCCAGCTCACCAACCCTAGGGAGTGGACGCGAGCAGTACTTC. It specifies CASSPTLGSGREQYF.

The chain carries TRBV7-2 and TRBJ2-7; D not resolved. The CDR3 sequence is 13 residues long. CDR1 and CDR2 from the germline V gene are SGHTA and FQGNSA. V dropped 0 bases and J dropped 7 bases, with 10 bases sitting between them. DNA of the CDR3: TGTGCCAGCAGCTTAGCAGTTAGTCGGGAGCAGTACTTC. It codes for CASSLAVSREQYF.

The genes are TRBV7-2 and TRBJ1-5; D is unclear. The length of the CDR3 is 12 residues. Deletions cut 5 bases from V and 2 bases from J, with 4 bases between. The germline V gene has CDR1 SGHTA and CDR2 FQGNSA. Here the CDR3 DNA reads TGTGCCAGCAGCCGCGGCAATCAGCCCCAGCATTTT. Translating gives CASSRGNQPQHF.

The V gene is TRBV9, the J gene TRBJ1-2; TRBD1 agrees at 7 bases. CDR1 is SGDLS and CDR2 is YYNGEE in the germline V gene. There are 15 residues in the CDR3. V lost 0 bases to trimming and J lost 4 bases; unmatched junction nucleotides: 6. The CDR3 coding sequence is TGTGCCAGCAGCGTAGCAGGACAGGAGACCTATGGCTACACCTTC. This gives the protein CASSVAGQETYGYTF.

This clone was counted between two and nine times. The V and J genes are TRBV5-1 and TRBJ1-1; perhaps TRBD1 as D (6 bases). CDR3 length: 13 amino acids. Germline assignment: CDR1 SGHRS and CDR2 YFSETQ. The V end was cut by 4 bases, the J end by 4 bases, with 11 bases between. The DNA for the CDR3 is TGCGCCAGCAGCCCTCAGGGGCGCACTGAAGCTTTCTTT. As protein: CASSPQGRTEAFF.

The chain joins TRBV29-1 to TRBJ2-1, with D perhaps matching TRBD2 (5 bases). The CDR3 is 17 amino acids. V was shortened by 6 bases and J by 5 bases, with 26 bases between the two germline ends. In germline, CDR1 is SQVTM, CDR2 ANQGSEA. The CDR3 bases are TGCAGCGTCCGCGTCCGAATGGGAGCGGCCACGAACAATGAGCAGTTCTTC. Protein: CSVRVRMGAATNNEQFF.

The V call is TRBV6-5, the J call TRBJ2-1; 7 bases agree with TRBD1. Looked up from germline, CDR1 is MNHEY and CDR2 is SVGAGI. Trimming took 6 bases from V and 4 from J; bases not matched to a gene: 6. The CDR3 contains 14 residues. The DNA for the CDR3 is TGTGCCAGCAGCCCTGGGACAGCATACAATGAGCAGTTCTTC. Its translation is CASSPGTAYNEQFF.

This rearrangement joins TRBV19 to TRBJ1-4, with 7 bases matching TRBD1. The CDR3 sequence is 17 residues long. Looked up from germline, CDR1 is LNHDA and CDR2 is SQIVND (reference sequence). V shed 9 bases and J 1 base; nucleotides not matched to a gene: 14. The CDR3 sequence is CASHPPGGFETNEKLFF. For the CDR3, the DNA is TGTGCCAGCCATCCCCCAGGGGGATTTGAAACTAATGAAAAACTGTTTTTT.

The V call is TRBV28, the J call TRBJ1-1; TRBD1 matches at 8 bases. Trimming removed 8 bases from V and 9 bases from J; junction bases left unmatched: 14. CDR3 length: 14 amino acids. CDR1 MDHEN and CDR2 SYDVKM come from the germline V gene. DNA of the CDR3: TGTGCCAGCCTGCCGACCTTGGACAGGGATCAAGCTTTCTTT. Encoded protein: CASLPTLDRDQAFF.

V usage is TRBV11-3 and J usage is TRBJ2-2; no clear D gene. The CDR3 spans 18 residues. The V gene's germline CDR1 is SGHNT and CDR2 YENEEA. V was pared by 4 bases and J by 4 bases, with 22 bases between. The CDR3 here is CASSSHVWPGGATGELFF. Written as DNA, the CDR3 is TGTGCCAGCAGCTCCCATGTCTGGCCGGGCGGCGCCACCGGGGAGCTGTTTTTT. The complete variable domain, with remaining parts taken from reference TRBV11-3 and TRBJ2-2, reads EAGVVQSPRYKIIEKKQPVAFWCNPISGHNTLYWYLQNLGQGPELLIRYENEEAVDDSQLPKDRFSAERLKGVDSTLKIQPAELGDSAVYLCASSSHVWPGGATGELFFGEGSRLTVL.

This clone has just a few counts. V and J are TRBV6-1 and TRBJ1-1; weak D call: TRBD1 (5 bases). The V end was cut by 9 bases, the J end by 3 bases, with 14 bases between. CDR3 length: 13 amino acids. CDR1 is MNHNS, CDR2 SASEGT, per germline. As DNA, the CDR3 is TGTGCCAGTGGACGGGGGGTGGACACTGAAGCTTTCTTT. It specifies CASGRGVDTEAFF.

CDR3 region: CASSLAREQYF. DNA for the CDR3: TGTGCCAGCAGCTTAGCTAGAGAGCAGTACTTC. This sequence joins TRBV7-2 and TRBJ2-7; D is ambiguous. Looked up from germline, CDR1 is SGHTA and CDR2 is FQGNSA. The CDR3 is 11 amino acids. V lost 0 bases, J lost 7 bases, and 4 bases lay in between.

V gene TRBV6-5 combines with J gene TRBJ2-5; D gene unclear. This CDR3 has 11 residues. Trimming cost V 2 bases and J 3 bases, with 1 base left between them. Germline CDR1 MNHEY, CDR2 SVGAGI. This chain's CDR3 is CASSYEETQYF. The DNA of the CDR3 is TGTGCCAGCAGTTACGAAGAGACCCAGTACTTC.

This clone has a single count. The V and J genes are TRBV6-5 and TRBJ2-3, with a possible D match to TRBD2 (6 bases). The length of the CDR3 is 12 residues. V was clipped by 6 bases and J by 6 bases, with 10 bases between them. Germline V gene data show CDR1 as MNHEY and CDR2 as SVGAGI. DNA of the CDR3: TGTGCCAGCAGGCCGGGGGAGGATACGCAGTATTTT. Protein product: CASRPGEDTQYF.

This chain connects TRBV7-8 to TRBJ1-2; D gene uncertain. The CDR3 contains 15 residues. The germline V gene encodes CDR1 SGHVS and CDR2 FQNEAQ. Deletions cut 0 bases from V and 4 bases from J, with 12 bases between. The CDR3 loop is CASSLATDIIYGYTF. CDR3 nucleotides: TGTGCCAGCAGCTTAGCGACTGATATCATCTATGGCTACACCTTC.

V is TRBV7-2 and J is TRBJ2-6, with D unclear. The ends were cut back, 3 bases at V and 2 bases at J, with 8 bases in the middle. The CDR3 length is 15 residues. Germline CDR1 SGHTA, CDR2 FQGNSA. The CDR3, as DNA: TGTGCCAGCAGCTTGCGGCAGGCTGGGGCCAACGTCCTGACTTTC. Amino acid sequence: CASSLRQAGANVLTF. The entire variable domain, with the rest obtained from reference TRBV7-2 and TRBJ2-6, is as follows: GAGVSQSPSNKVTEKGKDVELRCDPISGHTALYWYRQSLGQGLEFLIYFQGNSAPDKSGLPSDRFSAERTGGSVSTLTIQRTQQEDSAVYLCASSLRQAGANVLTFGAGSRLTVL.

V usage is TRBV29-1 and J usage is TRBJ2-5; D call uncertain. The CDR3 is 12 amino acids. In germline, CDR1 is SQVTM, CDR2 ANQGSEA. Trimming removed 4 bases at V and 1 base at J, with 7 bases between. Here the CDR3 DNA reads TGCAGCGTTGGACACGGCCAAGAGACCCAGTACTTC. It encodes CSVGHGQETQYF.

The chain links TRBV5-1 to TRBJ2-5; possibly TRBD1 for D (5 bases). V was cut by 2 bases and J by 4 bases, with 9 bases left in between. The CDR3 runs to 13 residues. Germline V gene sequence: CDR1 SGHRS, CDR2 YFSETQ. The CDR3 bases are TGCGCCAGCAGCTTAGCCCAGGGAGAGACCCAGTACTTC. It is translated as CASSLAQGETQYF.

The rearrangement uses TRBV2 and TRBJ2-2; TRBD1 might be the D (6 bases). V lost 5 bases to trimming and J lost 0 bases, with 10 bases between them. The CDR3 runs to 15 residues. The germline V gene has CDR1 SNHLY and CDR2 FYNNEI. CDR3 sequence: CASSFRTANTGELFF. The CDR3 nucleotides are TGTGCCAGCAGTTTTAGGACAGCGAACACCGGGGAGCTGTTTTTT.